One and the same sample provided the 20 T cell receptor beta chains below, sequenced in a study of blood T cell repertoires in COVID-19. Clones were sequenced by immunoSEQ multiplex PCR, and TCRdb holds only the in-frame ones, with some missing. The profile shows 350,000 to 400,000 clones, 89% of them singletons. What was sequenced was peripheral blood. All receptors come from a woman aged 30 to 39 with COVID-19, enrolled during active disease.

This chain joins TRBV5-6 and TRBJ2-3; 7 positions agree with TRBD2. Per the germline V gene, CDR1 is SGHDT and CDR2 is YYEEEE. The CDR3 length is 15 residues. With V trimmed by 0 bases and J by 4 bases, 5 bases remained unmatched. CDR3 amino acids: CASSLDVREPDTQYF. CDR3 DNA sequence: TGTGCCAGCAGCTTGGACGTGCGGGAGCCAGATACGCAGTATTTT.

The rearrangement uses TRBV27 and TRBJ1-6, with D perhaps matching TRBD1 (5 bases). The V end was cut by 4 bases, the J end by 0 bases, with 10 bases between. Germline-derived CDR1 and CDR2 are MNHEY and SMNVEV (reference sequence). This CDR3 is 16 amino acids long. CDR3 sequence reads: CASSWGGSSYNSPLHF. As DNA, the CDR3 is TGTGCCAGCAGTTGGGGGGGGAGCTCCTATAATTCACCCCTCCACTTT.

The chain carries TRBV28 and TRBJ2-5; no definite D call. In germline, CDR1 is MDHEN, CDR2 SYDVKM. The ends were cut back, 6 bases at V and 3 bases at J, with 17 bases in the middle. The CDR3 has 15 amino acids. The CDR3 DNA reads as TGTGCCAGCAGCTCTCCGGGTGGAGAGAAAGAGACCCAGTACTTC. Its translation: CASSSPGGEKETQYF.

The V and J genes are TRBV4-2 and TRBJ1-1; perhaps TRBD1 as D (6 bases). Germline V CDR1 and CDR2: LGHNA, YNFKEQ. The V gene lost 1 base and the J gene lost 4 bases, with 37 bases spanning the gap. The CDR3 spans 23 residues. The CDR3 DNA is TGTGCCAGCAGCCAAGGGACCTTGTGGACAGATACGAGGGCTAGATTCCATGGCACTGAAGCTTTCTTT. It specifies CASSQGTLWTDTRARFHGTEAFF.

The rearrangement links TRBV12-3 or TRBV12-4 to TRBJ2-1; 7 bases match TRBD1. With 8 bases clipped from V and 8 bases from J, the junction kept 3 bases outside the gene matches. The CDR3 is 11 amino acids. The CDR3 reads CASGQVDEQFF. The CDR3 nucleotides read TGTGCCAGCGGACAGGTGGATGAGCAGTTCTTC.

The chain joins TRBV11-2 to TRBJ2-7; the match to TRBD1 covers 10 bases. Germline V gene sequence: CDR1 SGHAT, CDR2 FQNNGV. After removal of 5 bases from V and 1 base from J, the junction contained 5 bases not matched to a gene. CDR3 size: 15 residues. In nucleotides, the CDR3 is TGTGCCAGCAGCCAGAGACAGGGGGCTTCCTACGAGCAGTACGTC. It is translated as CASSQRQGASYEQYV.

The chain combines TRBV10-3 with TRBJ2-3; D may be TRBD2 (5 bases). The germline gives CDR1 ENHRY, CDR2 SYGVKD. The ends were cut back, 7 bases at V and 1 base at J, with 15 bases in the middle. This CDR3 contains 15 residues. The CDR3 DNA follows: TGTGCCATCAAGAGGACGTTGGAGGGCACAGATACGCAGTATTTT. The encoded protein is CAIKRTLEGTDTQYF.

V and J are TRBV11-3 and TRBJ2-3, with 13 bases that match TRBD2. The CDR3 has 18 amino acids. CDR1 and CDR2 (germline): SGHNT, YENEEA. Trimming cost V 5 bases and J 0 bases; bases outside gene matches: 8. As DNA, the CDR3 is TGTGCCAGCAGCGTAGGGACTAGCGGGAACCCTAGCACAGATACGCAGTATTTT. It encodes CASSVGTSGNPSTDTQYF.

The V call is TRBV6-4, the J call TRBJ2-1, with D possibly matching TRBD2 (6 bases). CDR1 is MRHNA, CDR2 SNTAGT, per germline. The CDR3 has 15 amino acids. The V gene lost 2 bases and the J gene lost 0 bases, with 8 bases spanning the gap. The CDR3 region has the DNA TGTGCCAGCAGTGACGGGGGGAGCTCCTACAATGAGCAGTTCTTC. The encoded protein is CASSDGGSSYNEQFF.

This rearrangement joins TRBV7-6 to TRBJ2-7; 8 bases fit TRBD1. Germline CDR1 is SGHVS and CDR2 is FNYEAQ. The CDR3 totals 17 residues. The V segment lost 2 bases and the J segment 3 bases; nucleotides outside the gene matches: 12. This CDR3 is CASSLLTDREALYEQYV. The CDR3, as DNA: TGTGCCAGCAGCTTATTAACGGACAGGGAGGCCCTCTACGAGCAGTACGTC.

V usage is TRBV5-1 and J usage is TRBJ1-6; 10 nucleotides agree with TRBD1. Germline V gene data show CDR1 as SGHRS and CDR2 as YFSETQ. CDR3 length: 15 residues. Trimming took 0 bases from V and 9 from J; bases not matched to a gene: 3. The chain's CDR3 is CASSLEGQGFSPLHF. In nucleotides, the CDR3 is TGCGCCAGCAGCTTGGAGGGACAGGGGTTTTCACCCCTCCACTTT.

V gene TRBV4-3 combines with J gene TRBJ2-2; TRBD2 might be the D (5 bases). Trimming stripped 0 bases from V and 6 bases from J, with 8 bases between. Germline CDR1 LGHNA, CDR2 YSLEER. The CDR3 consists of 14 residues. In DNA, the CDR3 is TGCGCCAGCAGCCAAGATCGAGGGTCCGGGGAGCTGTTTTTT. It is translated as CASSQDRGSGELFF.

V is TRBV3-1 (or the pseudogene TRBV3-2) and J is TRBJ1-6, with 8 bases fitting TRBD1. The junction had 6 bases not matched to a gene; V was cut back by 7 bases and J by 7 bases. Germline CDR1 and CDR2: LGHDT and YNNKEL (reference sequence). There are 14 residues in the CDR3. The CDR3 protein is CASTEDRENSPLHF. The CDR3, as DNA: TGTGCCAGCACCGAGGACAGGGAAAATTCACCCCTCCACTTT.

This clone was counted once. The CDR3: CASSQGRSEQFF. CDR3 coding DNA: TGCGCCAGCAGCCAAGGGCGGAGTGAGCAGTTCTTC. The gene calls are TRBV4-3 and TRBJ2-1; D gene uncertain. The V and J ends lost 1 base and 9 bases respectively, with 7 bases between them. The CDR3 length is 12 residues. Germline values: CDR1 LGHNA, CDR2 YSLEER.

The chain employs TRBV4-2 and TRBJ2-1, with 11 bases aligning to TRBD2. The length of the CDR3 is 18 residues. V lost 1 base and J lost 7; bases outside the gene matches: 12. Germline-derived CDR1 and CDR2 are LGHNA and YNFKEQ. The CDR3 coding sequence is TGTGCCAGCAGCCAAGGGCCGGTTAGCGGGGGGGCAGGAAATGAGCAGTTCTTC. Translated: CASSQGPVSGGAGNEQFF.

The rearrangement links TRBV4-1 to TRBJ2-1, with TRBD2 matching over 7 bases. CDR3 length: 17 amino acids. CDR1 and CDR2 (germline): MGHRA, YSYEKL. With 4 bases clipped from V and 3 bases from J, the junction kept 12 bases outside the gene matches. The CDR3 coding sequence is TGCGCCAGCAGCCCCCCCACGGGAGGACAAGGCTACAATGAGCAGTTCTTC. It yields the protein CASSPPTGGQGYNEQFF.

V gene TRBV4-2 combines with J gene TRBJ2-1, with D possibly matching TRBD1 (6 bases). The CDR3 runs 15 residues. Per the germline V gene, CDR1 is LGHNA and CDR2 is YNFKEQ. The V and J ends lost 2 bases and 7 bases respectively, with 15 bases between them. The CDR3 reads CASSQPPGRGNEQFF. The CDR3 coding sequence is TGTGCCAGCAGCCAACCGCCGGGCAGGGGAAATGAGCAGTTCTTC.

The rearrangement joins TRBV7-9 to TRBJ1-2; unclear D gene. This CDR3 comprises 13 residues. Trimming stripped 4 bases from V and 4 bases from J, with 10 bases between. CDR1 is SEHNR, CDR2 FQNEAQ, per germline (reference sequence). The CDR3 is CASSSTELYGYTF. The CDR3 DNA follows: TGTGCCAGCAGCTCGACTGAACTCTATGGCTACACCTTC.

The chain joins TRBV11-2 to TRBJ2-4; D is possibly TRBD2 (5 bases). Trimming cost V 4 bases and J 8 bases, with 18 bases left between them. CDR3 length: 15 residues. The germline gives CDR1 SGHAT, CDR2 FQNNGV. In nucleotides, the CDR3 is TGTGCCAGCAGCTCCCCCAGCGGTTTGGTGTACATTCAGTACTTC. This gives the protein CASSSPSGLVYIQYF.

This clone came up once. This chain uses TRBV9 with TRBJ2-5; 7 nucleotides match TRBD2. Germline CDR1 reads SGDLS; CDR2 reads YYNGEE. The CDR3 is 13 residues long. V lost 4 bases and J lost 6; bases outside the gene matches: 6. The CDR3 DNA reads as TGTGCCAGCAGCCTGACTAGCTTCCAGACCCAGTACTTC. As protein: CASSLTSFQTQYF.